The 21 T cell receptor beta chains below all came from one sample that was sequenced in a study of identical twins. TCRdb independently ran MiXCR on the 5' RACE reads; one entry per CDR3 protein. The data show around 500,000 distinct CDR3 sequences, with over 12% seen just once and roughly 0.56% held by the top ten. A further study also used this sample, focusing on yellow fever vaccine responses in identical twins.

Sequenced sample: CD4+ T cells sorted from blood. Receptor source: a woman aged 18-29 years in good health.

The CDR3 DNA reads TGTGCCAGCAATAGGGGACTAGCGAGTTACAATGAGCAGTTCTTC. This sequence encodes CASNRGLASYNEQFF. This chain links TRBV6-1 with TRBJ2-1; 10 bases are shared with TRBD2. The CDR3 has 15 amino acids. The J segment lost 4 bases and the V segment lost 7 bases, leaving 7 bases of the junction unmatched. Germline CDR1 and CDR2: MNHNS and SASEGT.

This clonotype was observed many times. The chain is built from TRBV12-3 or TRBV12-4 and TRBJ1-5; TRBD1 aligns across 10 bases. CDR3 length equals 15 residues. V lost 4 bases to trimming and J lost 7 bases; unmatched junction nucleotides: 7. The CDR3 here is CASSYGTGVVQPQHF. In DNA, the CDR3 is TGTGCCAGCAGTTATGGGACAGGGGTAGTCCAGCCCCAGCATTTT.

This clonotype was observed a handful of times. J is TRBJ2-2 and V is TRBV18; D unresolved. The germline V and J ends were trimmed by 1 base and 3 bases, with 12 bases remaining between them. CDR3 length: 16 residues. Per the germline V gene, CDR1 is KGHSH and CDR2 is LQKENI. The CDR3 loop reads CASSPQFVGDTGELFF. The DNA of the CDR3 is TGTGCCAGCTCACCACAGTTCGTCGGCGACACCGGGGAGCTGTTTTTT.

In its sample, this clonotype was seen many times. The gene calls are TRBV7-2 and TRBJ1-5; no reliable D call. Germline assignment: CDR1 SGHTA and CDR2 FQGNSA. CDR3 length: 15 residues. Between the trimmed V and J ends, which lost 5 bases and 0 bases, there was a span of 11 bases. This CDR3 reads CASSQRTYSNQPQHF. The CDR3 nucleotides are TGTGCCAGCAGCCAACGAACGTATAGCAATCAGCCCCAGCATTTT.

There are a few counts of this clonotype. The V call is TRBV5-1, the J call TRBJ2-1; 8 bases align to TRBD1. Germline trimming cut 0 bases from V and 6 bases from J; bases unmatched to any gene: 11. CDR1 and CDR2 (germline): SGHRS, YFSETQ. This CDR3 comprises 17 residues. The DNA for the CDR3 is TGCGCCAGCAGCTTGGGACAGGGGAGTCTGAGTTCCAATGAGCAGTTCTTC. Protein product: CASSLGQGSLSSNEQFF. Full variable domain (rest looked up from reference TRBV5-1 and TRBJ2-1): KAGVTQTPRYLIKTRGQQVTLSCSPISGHRSVSWYQQTPGQGLQFLFEYFSETQRNKGNFPGRFSGRQFSNSRSEMNVSTLELGDSALYLCASSLGQGSLSSNEQFFGPGTRLTVL.

V gene TRBV28 combines with J gene TRBJ2-1, with TRBD2 matching over 15 bases. With V trimmed by 6 bases and J by 5 bases, 5 bases remained unmatched. Germline V lookup: CDR1 MDHEN, CDR2 SYDVKM. CDR3 size: 16 residues. The DNA for the CDR3 is TGTGCCAGCAGGGGGACTAGCGGGAGGTTAAACAATGAGCAGTTCTTC. The encoded protein is CASRGTSGRLNNEQFF.

In this sample, this clonotype turned up a few times. The rearrangement uses TRBV15 and TRBJ1-4, with D perhaps matching TRBD1 (6 bases). Germline V gene sequence: CDR1 LNHNV, CDR2 YYDKDF (reference sequence). Trimming removed 0 bases at V and 7 bases at J, with 12 bases between. The CDR3 sequence is 15 residues long. The CDR3 spells CATSRDRGGGEKLFF. The CDR3, as DNA: TGTGCCACCAGCAGAGATCGGGGGGGCGGTGAAAAACTGTTTTTT.

This chain uses TRBV19 with TRBJ1-6, with unresolved D. V was pared by 5 bases and J by 7 bases, with 9 bases between. In germline, CDR1 is LNHDA, CDR2 SQIVND (reference sequence). The CDR3 totals 13 residues. In nucleotides, the CDR3 is TGTGCCAGTAGTCCAGCAGTAAATTCACCCCTCCACTTT. Protein product: CASSPAVNSPLHF.

This clonotype was seen a few times. V is TRBV15 and J is TRBJ2-2; possible D gene TRBD1, 6 bases. Deletions cut 0 bases from V and 5 bases from J, with 10 bases between. Germline V gene sequence: CDR1 LNHNV, CDR2 YYDKDF (reference sequence). The CDR3 sequence is 15 residues long. This CDR3 is CATSRDRGWTGELFF. CDR3 coding DNA: TGTGCCACCAGCAGAGACAGGGGATGGACCGGGGAGCTGTTTTTT.

V and J are TRBV14 and TRBJ2-3; tentative D call: TRBD1 (6 bases). The CDR3 covers 14 residues. Trimming removed 2 bases from V and 5 bases from J, with 11 bases in between. Germline V gene data show CDR1 as SGHDN and CDR2 as FVKESK. CDR3 sequence reads: CASSQYRVGDTQYF. In nucleotides, the CDR3 is TGTGCCAGCAGCCAATACAGGGTTGGAGATACGCAGTATTTT.

This clonotype was detected once. The rearrangement uses TRBV7-2 and TRBJ2-3; a possible D gene is TRBD2 (6 bases). This CDR3 spans 15 amino acids. Trimming left V 4 bases short and J 2 bases short, with 13 bases between. Germline-derived CDR1 and CDR2 are SGHTA and FQGNSA. CDR3 in DNA: TGTGCCAGCAGCTCTTGGGACTCAGACACAGATACGCAGTATTTT. Translated: CASSSWDSDTDTQYF.

This clonotype has a handful of counts. At one boundary the junction diverges from the germline segment, which might be a read error. The chain uses TRBV6-2 or TRBV6-3 and TRBJ2-1; 8 bases fit TRBD2. There are 12 residues in the CDR3. CDR1 and CDR2 (germline): MNHEY, SVGEGT. DNA of the CDR3: TGTGCCGGCAGCGGGGGCCGGGATGAGCAGTTCTTC. Its protein product is CAGSGGRDEQFF.

This clonotype was seen a handful of times. This rearrangement joins TRBV30 to TRBJ2-5; D unresolved. V was shortened by 5 bases and J by 2 bases, with 6 bases between the two germline ends. CDR3 size: 11 residues. Germline V gene sequence: CDR1 GTSNPN, CDR2 SVGIG (reference sequence). The CDR3 DNA reads as TGTGCCTGGGGCCCTCAAGAGACCCAGTACTTC. This sequence encodes CAWGPQETQYF.

V is TRBV5-1 and J is TRBJ1-4; no clear D gene. This CDR3 comprises 16 residues. Trimming stripped 0 bases from V and 11 bases from J, with 20 bases between. Germline V gene lookup returns CDR1 SGHRS and CDR2 YFSETQ. The CDR3 loop is CASSLVGGTLKDKLFF. The DNA of the CDR3 is TGCGCCAGCAGCTTGGTAGGCGGAACGCTAAAAGATAAACTGTTTTTT.

The chain joins TRBV24-1 to TRBJ1-5, with TRBD1 as a possible D gene (5 bases). The CDR3 consists of 16 residues. Trimming took 4 bases from V and 0 from J, leaving 12 bases between them. CDR1 is KGHDR, CDR2 SFDVKD, per germline. The CDR3 reads CATSDAGTDSNQPQHF. For the CDR3, the DNA is TGTGCCACCAGTGACGCCGGGACGGATAGCAATCAGCCCCAGCATTTT.

V usage is TRBV12-3 or TRBV12-4 and J usage is TRBJ2-4; 7 bases agree with TRBD2. The J segment lost 2 bases and the V segment lost 3 bases, leaving 16 bases of the junction unmatched. The CDR3 runs to 19 residues. CDR3 protein: CASSFFGGSGFGPKNIQYF. CDR3 coding DNA: TGTGCCAGCAGTTTCTTTGGGGGTAGCGGGTTCGGGCCCAAAAACATTCAGTACTTC.

This chain uses TRBV27 with TRBJ2-2; possibly TRBD2 for D (7 bases). The CDR3 runs to 15 residues. V was trimmed by 3 bases and J by 6 bases, leaving 14 bases between them. CDR1 MNHEY and CDR2 SMNVEV come from the germline V gene (reference sequence). CDR3 in amino acids: CASSFRGASAGELFF. The CDR3 DNA sequence: TGTGCCAGCAGTTTCCGGGGGGCGTCAGCCGGGGAGCTGTTTTTT.

Many counts were recorded for this clonotype. CDR3: CSVEWPSDTQYF. The CDR3 DNA sequence: TGCAGCGTTGAATGGCCGTCAGATACGCAGTATTTT. This rearrangement joins TRBV29-1 to TRBJ2-3, with D uncertain. Germline CDR1 and CDR2: SQVTM and ANQGSEA. V was pared by 2 bases and J by 4 bases, with 7 bases between. This CDR3 region has 12 residues.

This clonotype appeared a few times. J is TRBJ2-2 and V is TRBV29-1; perhaps TRBD2 as D (5 bases). Trimming removed 4 bases from V and 6 bases from J, with 15 bases in between. CDR1 and CDR2 from the germline V gene are SQVTM and ANQGSEA. The CDR3 length is 14 residues. The CDR3: CSVGGQEVAGELFF. The CDR3 bases are TGCAGCGTTGGCGGGCAGGAGGTGGCCGGGGAGCTGTTTTTT.

This clonotype was counted at least ten times. The chain recombines TRBV19 with TRBJ2-7; no clear D gene. Germline CDR1 and CDR2: LNHDA and SQIVND (reference sequence). The V end lost 5 bases, the J end lost 3 bases, and 5 bases lay between the germline ends. The CDR3 extends over 11 amino acids. The DNA for the CDR3 is TGTGCCAGTAGTGCGAACTACGAGCAGTACTTC. The encoded protein is CASSANYEQYF.

This clonotype appeared a few times. The rearrangement uses TRBV6-1 and TRBJ2-6; no clear D gene. The V and J ends lost 1 base and 0 bases respectively, with 4 bases between them. CDR3 length: 15 residues. Germline values: CDR1 MNHNS, CDR2 SASEGT. Here the CDR3 DNA reads TGTGCCAGCAGTGAAGGGGGCTCTGGGGCCAACGTCCTGACTTTC. Residues: CASSEGGSGANVLTF.